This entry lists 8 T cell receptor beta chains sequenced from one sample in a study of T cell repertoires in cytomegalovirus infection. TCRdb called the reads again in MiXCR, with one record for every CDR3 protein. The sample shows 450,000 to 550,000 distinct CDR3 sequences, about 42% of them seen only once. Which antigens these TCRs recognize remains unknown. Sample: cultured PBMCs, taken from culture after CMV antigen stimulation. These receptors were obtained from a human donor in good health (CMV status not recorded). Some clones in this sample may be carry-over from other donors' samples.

The CDR3 is CASSEANTAISNQPQHF. The DNA of the CDR3 is TGTGCCAGCAGTGAAGCTAATACAGCGATTAGCAATCAGCCCCAGCATTTT. The rearrangement joins TRBV2 to TRBJ1-5; no definite D call. This CDR3 has 17 residues. CDR1 is SNHLY and CDR2 is FYNNEI in the germline V gene. Trimming pared 0 bases from V and 0 bases from J, leaving 12 bases between.

CDR3 sequence reads: CASSEAGRWGNQPQHF. The DNA for the CDR3 is TGTGCCAGCAGTGAAGCAGGGAGGTGGGGCAATCAGCCCCAGCATTTT. V gene TRBV2 combines with J gene TRBJ1-5; D is unresolved. The CDR3 contains 16 residues. Trimming left V 0 bases short and J 2 bases short, with 11 bases between. Germline CDR1 reads SNHLY; CDR2 reads FYNNEI. The full variable domain, rest sourced from reference TRBV2 and TRBJ1-5, is EPEVTQTPSHQVTQMGQEVILRCVPISNHLYFYWYRQILGQKVEFLVSFYNNEISEKSEIFDDQFSVERPDGSNFTLKIRSTKLEDSAMYFCASSEAGRWGNQPQHFGDGTRLSIL.

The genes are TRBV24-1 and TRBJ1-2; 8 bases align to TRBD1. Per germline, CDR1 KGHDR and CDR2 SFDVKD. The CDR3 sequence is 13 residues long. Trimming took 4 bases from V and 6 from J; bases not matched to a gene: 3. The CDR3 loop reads CATSDRTGNGYTF. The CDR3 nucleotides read TGTGCCACCAGTGACCGGACAGGGAATGGCTACACCTTC.

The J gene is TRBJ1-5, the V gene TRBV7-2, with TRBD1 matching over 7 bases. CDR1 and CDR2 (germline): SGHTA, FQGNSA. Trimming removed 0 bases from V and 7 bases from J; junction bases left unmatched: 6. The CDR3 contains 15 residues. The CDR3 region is CASSLATGVGQPQHF. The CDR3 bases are TGTGCCAGCAGCTTAGCTACAGGGGTAGGCCAGCCCCAGCATTTT.

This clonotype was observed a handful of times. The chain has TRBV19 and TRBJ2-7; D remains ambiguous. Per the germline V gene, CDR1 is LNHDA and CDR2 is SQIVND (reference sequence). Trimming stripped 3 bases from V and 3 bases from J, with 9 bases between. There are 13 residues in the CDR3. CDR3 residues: CASSITAGYEQYF. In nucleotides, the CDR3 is TGTGCCAGTAGTATTACAGCCGGCTACGAGCAGTACTTC. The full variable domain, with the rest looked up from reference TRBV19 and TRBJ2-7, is DGGITQSPKYLFRKEGQNVTLSCEQNLNHDAMYWYRQDPGQGLRLIYYSQIVNDFQKGDIAEGYSVSREKKESFPLTVTSAQKNPTAFYLCASSITAGYEQYFGPGTRLTVT.

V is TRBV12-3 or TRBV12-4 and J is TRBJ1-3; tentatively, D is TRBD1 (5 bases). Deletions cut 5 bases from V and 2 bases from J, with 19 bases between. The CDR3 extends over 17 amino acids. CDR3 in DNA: TGTGCCAGCAGTCCCGGCGTCCGGGACTTGGCTGGAAACACCATATATTTT. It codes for CASSPGVRDLAGNTIYF.

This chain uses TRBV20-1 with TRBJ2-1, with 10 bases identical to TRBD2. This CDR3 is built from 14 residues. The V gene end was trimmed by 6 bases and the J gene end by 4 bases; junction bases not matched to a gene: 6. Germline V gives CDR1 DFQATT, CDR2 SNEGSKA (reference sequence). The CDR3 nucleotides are TGCAGTGCCTCCCAACTAGCGGGGTACAATGAGCAGTTCTTC. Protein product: CSASQLAGYNEQFF.

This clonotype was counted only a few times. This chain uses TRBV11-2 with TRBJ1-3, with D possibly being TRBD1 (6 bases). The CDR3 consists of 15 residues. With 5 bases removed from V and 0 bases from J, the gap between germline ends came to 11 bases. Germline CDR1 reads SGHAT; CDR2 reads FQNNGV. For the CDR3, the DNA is TGTGCCAGCAGCCCAGGGGCTTCCTCTGGAAACACCATATATTTT. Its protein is CASSPGASSGNTIYF.